The subject of this entry is one TCR beta chain. The data originate from a study of blood T cell repertoires in COVID-19. Study in general: Samples representing acute and convalescent COVID-19 were sourced from the United States, Italy and Spain.

In the original workflow: Estimation of nucleated cell counts was performed using reference gene primer amplification. The table came from immunoSEQ multiplex PCR; TCRdb's copy has only in-frame clones and leaves some out. The DNA gave D and trimming, while V, J and clone size come from that table. The data contain 200,000 to 250,000 clones, around 88% of them singletons. CDR1 MNHEY and CDR2 SMNVEV come from the germline V gene (reference sequence). The CDR3 has 15 amino acids. Trimming pared 5 bases from V and 6 bases from J, leaving 18 bases between. Recovered Cohort 3 donors showed two negative PCRs, clearance, or symptom resolution.

Source material: PBMCs or T cells enriched from blood (not recorded which). This sequence joins TRBV27 and TRBJ2-3; D uncertain. The receptor was derived from a woman aged 25 to 39 who had recovered from COVID-19. CDR3 in amino acids: CASSPPGSAWDTQYF. The CDR3 coding sequence is TGTGCCAGCAGTCCCCCCGGGTCTGCCTGGGATACGCAGTATTTT.